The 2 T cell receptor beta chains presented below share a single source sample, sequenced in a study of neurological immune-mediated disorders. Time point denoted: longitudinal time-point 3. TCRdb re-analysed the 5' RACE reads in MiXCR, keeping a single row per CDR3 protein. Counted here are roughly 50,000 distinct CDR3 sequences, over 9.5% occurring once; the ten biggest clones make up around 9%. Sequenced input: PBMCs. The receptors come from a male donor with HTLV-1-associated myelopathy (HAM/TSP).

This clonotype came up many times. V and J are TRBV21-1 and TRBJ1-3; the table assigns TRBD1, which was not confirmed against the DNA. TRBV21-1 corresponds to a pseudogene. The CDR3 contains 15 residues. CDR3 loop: CASSKDRTPEDTIYF. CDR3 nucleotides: TGTGCCAGCAGCAAAGACAGGACTCCAGAGGACACCATATATTTT.

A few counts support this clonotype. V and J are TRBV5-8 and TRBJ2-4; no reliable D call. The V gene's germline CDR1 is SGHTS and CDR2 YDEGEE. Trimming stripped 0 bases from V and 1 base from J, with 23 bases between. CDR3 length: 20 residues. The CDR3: CASSLAIILSGPWAKNIQYF. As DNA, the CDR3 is TGTGCCAGCAGCTTGGCCATCATTTTGTCGGGCCCGTGGGCCAAAAACATTCAGTACTTC.